The next 12 T cell receptor beta chains were all read from a single sample in a study of T cell clones after liver transplantation. Method: immunoSEQ multiplex PCR; TCRdb's copy keeps in-frame clones and lacks some. The sample lists 72,000 or so clones; approximately 82% were seen once. The input for sequencing was CD4+ T cells from blood, taken at the 22-month timepoint. Receptors originate from a human patient who received a liver transplant. Some T cells may have come from the graft donor.

This clone was counted at least ten times. The chain carries TRBV30 and TRBJ1-2, with no clear D. V lost 1 base to trimming and J lost 6 bases, with 21 bases between them. The germline V gene encodes CDR1 GTSNPN and CDR2 SVGIG (reference sequence). The length of the CDR3 is 16 residues. CDR3 DNA sequence: TGTGCCTGGAGTGGCCGGGTCGGGCGCCGCCAGGATGGCTACACCTTC. This encodes CAWSGRVGRRQDGYTF.

The gene calls are TRBV29-1 and TRBJ2-1, with 8 bases lining up with TRBD2. The length of the CDR3 is 15 residues. Germline CDR1 SQVTM, CDR2 ANQGSEA. V lost 7 bases and J lost 5; bases outside the gene matches: 13. CDR3 DNA: TGCAGCGCTCCCGCCACTAGCGGTGGTAACAATGAGCAGTTCTTC. Translation gives CSAPATSGGNNEQFF.

The chain has TRBV13 and TRBJ2-2, with D possibly being TRBD2 (7 bases). From germline, CDR1 is PRHDT and CDR2 FYEKMQ (reference sequence). This CDR3 region has 15 residues. Trimming pared 4 bases from V and 3 bases from J, leaving 12 bases between. CDR3 sequence (DNA): TGTGCCAGCAGCTGGCGGGGGCCCGACACCGGGGAGCTGTTTTTT. Its translation is CASSWRGPDTGELFF.

V usage is TRBV7-2 and J usage is TRBJ1-4; 7 positions match TRBD1. Losses at the gene ends were 5 bases for V and 8 bases for J; bases not matched to a gene: 8. The length of the CDR3 is 14 residues. Germline CDR1 reads SGHTA; CDR2 reads FQGNSA. In DNA, the CDR3 is TGTGCCAGCAGCCTAACAGGGGTTGGGGAAAAACTGTTTTTT. It translates to CASSLTGVGEKLFF.

J is TRBJ2-3 and V is TRBV7-2; 8 positions match TRBD2. Germline CDR1 is SGHTA and CDR2 is FQGNSA. This CDR3 has 14 residues. V dropped 6 bases and J dropped 0; count of bases not matched to a gene: 2. CDR3 bases: TGTGCCAGCAGGGGACTAGTTAGCACAGATACGCAGTATTTT. Translated: CASRGLVSTDTQYF.

This chain joins TRBV9 and TRBJ2-1; 9 bases agree with TRBD2. This CDR3 region has 15 residues. Trimming took 0 bases from V and 3 from J; bases not matched to a gene: 1. CDR1 is SGDLS and CDR2 is YYNGEE in the germline V gene. CDR3 nucleotides: TGTGCCAGCAGCGTAGTAGCGGGGGTCTACAATGAGCAGTTCTTC. Translation: CASSVVAGVYNEQFF.

This sequence joins TRBV7-8 and TRBJ2-7; no reliable D call. This CDR3 is built from 14 residues. V was trimmed by 4 bases and J by 0 bases, leaving 10 bases between them. Germline CDR1 and CDR2: SGHVS and FQNEAQ. CDR3 residues: CASSSTRNSYEQYF. CDR3 DNA sequence: TGTGCCAGCAGCTCTACACGGAACTCCTACGAGCAGTACTTC.

J is TRBJ1-3 and V is TRBV30, with 7 bases identical to TRBD1. Trimming cost V 8 bases and J 4 bases; bases outside gene matches: 17. The CDR3 loop spans 16 amino acids. Germline CDR1 reads GTSNPN; CDR2 reads SVGIG (reference sequence). CDR3 region: CAGALKGAGRGNTIYF. The DNA for the CDR3 is TGTGCCGGGGCTTTGAAGGGGGCAGGGAGAGGAAACACCATATATTTT.

The chain is built from TRBV4-1 and TRBJ2-3; 7 positions agree with TRBD1. The CDR3 length is 14 residues. CDR1 is MGHRA, CDR2 YSYEKL, per germline. The trim removed 5 bases at V and 7 bases at J, leaving 9 bases unmatched. In nucleotides, the CDR3 is TGCGCCAGCAGCTCCGACAGGGTCGCATATACGCAGTATTTT. This translates into CASSSDRVAYTQYF.

The chain joins TRBV6-5 to TRBJ1-1; the match to TRBD1 covers 7 bases. Germline lookup yields CDR1 MNHEY and CDR2 SVGAGI. This CDR3 comprises 14 residues. V lost 9 bases to trimming and J lost 1 base; unmatched junction nucleotides: 8. The CDR3 DNA reads as TGTGCCAGTAGCCGGGACAGAGAGAACACTGAAGCTTTCTTT. This gives the protein CASSRDRENTEAFF.

The V call is TRBV7-2, the J call TRBJ2-1; TRBD1 might be the D (5 bases). Trimming pared 3 bases from V and 6 bases from J, leaving 6 bases between. The germline CDR1 and CDR2 sequences are SGHTA and FQGNSA. CDR3 length: 12 residues. CDR3 loop: CASSFQGNEQFF. The CDR3 nucleotides read TGTGCCAGCAGCTTCCAGGGCAATGAGCAGTTCTTC.

This clone came up once. CDR3 nucleotides: TGTGCCAGCAGAGCGAGGGGCTCCTACAATGAGCAGTTCTTC. This codes for CASRARGSYNEQFF. This chain connects TRBV2 to TRBJ2-1; D may be TRBD1 or TRBD2 (5 bases each). V gave up 6 bases and J gave up 0 bases, with 9 bases separating them. This CDR3 comprises 14 residues. Germline CDR1 and CDR2: SNHLY and FYNNEI. The full variable domain, rest sourced from reference TRBV2 and TRBJ2-1, is EPEVTQTPSHQVTQMGQEVILRCVPISNHLYFYWYRQILGQKVEFLVSFYNNEISEKSEIFDDQFSVERPDGSNFTLKIRSTKLEDSAMYFCASRARGSYNEQFFGPGTRLTVL.